These 4 T cell receptor beta chains were all obtained from the same sample, sequenced in a study of molecular identifiers for immune sequencing clone quantification (dated by TCRdb to the late 2010s). The receptor library was made with PCR. Sequencing took place on a NextSeq 500. In TCRdb, the public reads were trimmed at Q25 with fastp and aligned with MiXCR, with productive beta chains retained. Each CDR3 protein appears once, grouped with its most common genes and DNA. The sample table contains a few hundred thousand distinct CDR3 sequences; only one count was recorded for around 25% of them. The ten largest clonotypes hold around 0.76% of the sample. The specimen was naive CD8+ T cells from blood, with Jurkat cell RNA spiked in. The sample's cell subset or site label, in plain terms: FACS-sorted CD8+CD4-CCR7+CD45RA+ naive T cells. Every receptor here comes from a human donor in good health. Some libraries in this study had Jurkat cell RNA spiked in.

In this sample, this clonotype turned up many times. This chain connects TRBV4-3 to TRBJ1-1; D perhaps matches TRBD1 (6 bases). The CDR3 contains 17 residues. From germline, CDR1 is LGHNA and CDR2 YSLEER. Trimming pared 0 bases from V and 0 bases from J, leaving 14 bases between. The CDR3 protein is CASSQDRGRYMNTEAFF. The CDR3 DNA is TGCGCCAGCAGCCAAGACAGGGGTCGATACATGAACACTGAAGCTTTCTTT.

This clonotype has only a few counts. The chain carries TRBV10-3 and TRBJ2-3; D not certain. Germline values: CDR1 ENHRY, CDR2 SYGVKD. Trimming stripped 2 bases from V and 2 bases from J, with 8 bases between. There are 14 residues in the CDR3. CDR3 amino acids: CAISEQTLTDTQYF. CDR3 sequence (DNA): TGTGCCATCAGTGAGCAGACTCTCACAGATACGCAGTATTTT.

This chain connects TRBV28 to TRBJ1-4; the D gene is possibly TRBD1 (6 bases). Germline CDR1 and CDR2: MDHEN and SYDVKM. The CDR3 length is 12 residues. V lost 4 bases and J 13 bases, leaving 13 bases between the germline ends. The chain's CDR3 is CASSSGDELLFF. CDR3 DNA sequence: TGTGCCAGCAGTTCAGGGGATGAATTACTGTTTTTT.

The gene calls are TRBV2 and TRBJ1-1; D not resolved. Trimming pared 4 bases from V and 1 base from J, leaving 7 bases between. The CDR3 length is 13 residues. Germline V gives CDR1 SNHLY, CDR2 FYNNEI. The CDR3 sequence is CASSVLGNTEAFF. In nucleotides, the CDR3 is TGTGCCAGCAGTGTGTTGGGGAACACTGAAGCTTTCTTT. The variable domain in full, completed from reference TRBV2 and TRBJ1-1, reads EPEVTQTPSHQVTQMGQEVILRCVPISNHLYFYWYRQILGQKVEFLVSFYNNEISEKSEIFDDQFSVERPDGSNFTLKIRSTKLEDSAMYFCASSVLGNTEAFFGQGTRLTVV.